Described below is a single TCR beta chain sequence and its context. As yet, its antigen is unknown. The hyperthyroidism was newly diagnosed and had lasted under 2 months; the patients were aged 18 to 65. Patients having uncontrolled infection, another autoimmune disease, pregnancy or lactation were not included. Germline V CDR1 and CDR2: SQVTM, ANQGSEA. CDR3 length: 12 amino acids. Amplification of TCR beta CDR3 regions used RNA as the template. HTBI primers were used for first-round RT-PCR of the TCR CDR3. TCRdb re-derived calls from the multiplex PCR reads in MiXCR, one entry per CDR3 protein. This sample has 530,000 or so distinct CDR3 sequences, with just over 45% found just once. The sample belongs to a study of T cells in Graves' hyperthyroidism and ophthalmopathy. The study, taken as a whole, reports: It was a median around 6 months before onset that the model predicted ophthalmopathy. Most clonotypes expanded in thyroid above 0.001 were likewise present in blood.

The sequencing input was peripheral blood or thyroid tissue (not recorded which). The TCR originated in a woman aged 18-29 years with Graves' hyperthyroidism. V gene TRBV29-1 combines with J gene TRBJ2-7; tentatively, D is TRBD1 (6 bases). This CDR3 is CTSGTPYEEQYF. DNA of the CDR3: TGCACCTCGGGGACACCGTACGAAGAGCAGTACTTC.